A selection of T cell receptor beta chains follows, all from one sample in a study of beta chain features in type 1 diabetes. Sequencing used immunoSEQ multiplex PCR; TCRdb keeps in-frame clones, though not all of them. In the table there are 110,000 to 150,000 clones, 6.9% of which are singletons. Sequenced: central memory CD4+ T cells from blood. All receptors derive from a woman in her twenties or thirties in good health. CDR3s include the opening cysteine and the closing phenylalanine or tryptophan. The D gene is left open where the match is weak. Rows may omit the clone size; those that give it use once, few, many or a size class.

D: .
size: .
J: TRBJ1-5
V: TRBV6-1
CDR3: CASREGSNQPQHF
DNA: TGTGCCAGCAGGGAGGGTAGCAATCAGCCCCAGCATTTT

D: .
size: few
J: TRBJ1-5
V: TRBV13
CDR3: CASSLGEVEQPQHF
DNA: TGTGCCAGCAGCTTAGGGGAGGTGGAACAGCCCCAGCATTTT

D: .
size: .
J: TRBJ2-5
V: TRBV5-1
CDR3: CASSDDKGSGETQYF
DNA: TGCGCCAGCAGCGACGATAAGGGGTCTGGGGAGACCCAGTACTTC

D: .
size: .
J: TRBJ1-6
V: TRBV25-1
CDR3: CASVGEGWVSPLHF
DNA: TGTGCCAGCGTCGGAGAGGGTTGGGTTTCACCCCTCCACTTT

D: TRBD1
size: .
J: TRBJ2-7
V: TRBV14
CDR3: CASSQDRGRSYEQYF
DNA: TGTGCCAGCAGCCAAGACAGGGGGCGTTCGTACGAGCAGTACTTC

D: .
size: many
J: TRBJ2-7
V: TRBV28
CDR3: CASSLNADEQYF
DNA: TGTGCCAGCAGTTTAAACGCGGACGAGCAGTACTTC

D: .
size: .
J: TRBJ2-7
V: TRBV6-1
CDR3: CATLVAEHYEQYF
DNA: TGTGCCACCTTAGTAGCGGAACACTACGAGCAGTACTTC

D: TRBD1
size: few
J: TRBJ2-7
V: TRBV5-1
CDR3: CASSPRTGSFYEQYF
DNA: TGCGCCAGCAGCCCTAGGACAGGCTCCTTCTACGAGCAGTACTTC

D: .
size: .
J: TRBJ1-2
V: TRBV5-1
CDR3: CASSPGGQLAAGYTF
DNA: TGCGCCAGCAGCCCGGGTGGACAGTTGGCAGCTGGCTACACCTTC

D: TRBD1
size: few
J: TRBJ1-3
V: TRBV9
CDR3: CASSVTTGQAGNTIYF
DNA: TGTGCCAGCAGCGTCACGACAGGGCAAGCTGGAAACACCATATATTTT

D: TRBD2
size: .
J: TRBJ2-3
V: TRBV4-2
CDR3: CASSQGSVAGGTTDTQYF
DNA: TGTGCCAGCAGCCAAGGGTCAGTGGCGGGAGGAACCACAGATACGCAGTATTTT

D: TRBD1
size: few
J: TRBJ2-1
V: TRBV11-2
CDR3: CASSSTPSPRDRGNEQFF
DNA: TGTGCCAGCAGCTCAACCCCCTCTCCCCGGGACAGGGGCAATGAGCAGTTCTTC

D: .
size: .
J: TRBJ2-3
V: TRBV11-2
CDR3: CASSISPGQLGGDTQYF
DNA: TGTGCCAGCAGTATAAGCCCCGGACAGCTGGGGGGGGATACGCAGTATTTT

D: .
size: .
J: TRBJ1-3
V: TRBV9
CDR3: CASSPYFSGGNTIYF
DNA: TGTGCCAGCAGCCCTTATTTCTCGGGTGGAAACACCATATATTTT

D: .
size: .
J: TRBJ2-2
V: TRBV5-1
CDR3: CASSFGSGGVNTGELFF
DNA: TGCGCCAGCAGCTTTGGTTCGGGCGGGGTGAACACCGGGGAGCTGTTTTTT

D: .
size: few
J: TRBJ2-7
V: TRBV19
CDR3: CASNNGYEQYF
DNA: TGTGCCAGTAATAACGGGTACGAGCAGTACTTC

D: .
size: .
J: TRBJ2-1
V: TRBV29-1
CDR3: CSAVISERRNLYNEQFF
DNA: TGCAGCGCTGTCATTTCGGAGCGGAGAAACCTCTACAATGAGCAGTTCTTC

D: .
size: few
J: TRBJ2-2
V: TRBV5-6
CDR3: CASTRGSTGELFF
DNA: TGTGCCAGCACTAGAGGGTCCACCGGGGAGCTGTTTTTT

D: .
size: .
J: TRBJ2-2
V: TRBV2
CDR3: CASSGRGRGGELFF
DNA: TGTGCCAGCAGTGGAAGGGGGAGGGGCGGGGAGCTGTTTTTT

D: TRBD2
size: many
J: TRBJ2-4
V: TRBV16
CDR3: CASSHRTSGDKNIQYF
DNA: TGTGCCAGCAGCCATCGGACTAGCGGGGACAAAAACATTCAGTACTTC

D: TRBD1
size: .
J: TRBJ2-3
V: TRBV6-4
CDR3: CASSSQGVAGDTQYF
DNA: TGTGCCAGCAGTTCCCAGGGGGTCGCAGGAGATACGCAGTATTTT

D: .
size: few
J: TRBJ2-7
V: TRBV27
CDR3: CASWRTGSYEQYF
DNA: TGTGCCAGCTGGAGAACAGGGTCCTACGAGCAGTACTTC

D: TRBD1
size: .
J: TRBJ2-3
V: TRBV28
CDR3: CASSGQGFPDTQYF
DNA: TGTGCCAGCTCGGGACAGGGGTTTCCAGATACGCAGTATTTT

D: .
size: few
J: TRBJ2-7
V: TRBV7-2
CDR3: CASSLGLASHEQYF
DNA: TGTGCCAGCAGCTTAGGGTTAGCGAGCCACGAGCAGTACTTC

D: .
size: .
J: TRBJ1-2
V: TRBV19
CDR3: CASSIPRGALGYTF
DNA: TGTGCCAGTAGTATCCCCAGGGGCGCGTTGGGCTACACCTTC

D: TRBD2
size: .
J: TRBJ2-3
V: TRBV2
CDR3: CASSRTSGTDTQYF
DNA: TGTGCCAGCAGTCGGACTAGCGGGACAGATACGCAGTATTTT

D: .
size: .
J: TRBJ2-1
V: TRBV4-3
CDR3: CASSQMAGSLAGYEQFF
DNA: TGCGCCAGCAGCCAAATGGCTGGGTCGCTAGCCGGGTATGAGCAGTTCTTC

D: .
size: few
J: TRBJ1-1
V: TRBV2
CDR3: CASSEALTGRGEAFF
DNA: TGTGCCAGCAGTGAAGCTCTCACAGGTAGAGGTGAAGCTTTCTTT

D: TRBD2
size: .
J: TRBJ2-3
V: TRBV7-9
CDR3: CASSTGLAGSTDTQYF
DNA: TGTGCCAGCAGCACCGGACTAGCGGGAAGCACAGATACGCAGTATTTT

D: .
size: few
J: TRBJ1-1
V: TRBV7-2
CDR3: CASSFTGRGEAFF
DNA: TGTGCCAGCAGCTTTACAGGGCGAGGTGAAGCTTTCTTT

D: TRBD1
size: few
J: TRBJ1-5
V: TRBV6-5
CDR3: CASSYDRGRYQPQHF
DNA: TGTGCCAGCAGTTACGACAGGGGTCGGTATCAGCCCCAGCATTTT

D: TRBD1
size: few
J: TRBJ2-1
V: TRBV6-1
CDR3: CASGQGINEQFF
DNA: TGTGCCAGCGGACAGGGAATAAATGAGCAGTTCTTC

D: .
size: few
J: TRBJ2-3
V: TRBV18
CDR3: CASSPGNTDTQYF
DNA: TGTGCCAGCTCACCAGGCAACACAGATACGCAGTATTTT

D: .
size: many
J: TRBJ2-1
V: TRBV7-3
CDR3: CASSFGESSYNEQFF
DNA: TGTGCCAGCAGCTTCGGGGAAAGCTCCTACAATGAGCAGTTCTTC

D: .
size: many
J: TRBJ2-7
V: TRBV7-9
CDR3: CASSLDQGGYEQYF
DNA: TGTGCCAGCAGCTTAGACCAGGGTGGCTACGAGCAGTACTTC

D: TRBD2
size: .
J: TRBJ2-3
V: TRBV19
CDR3: CATGTSGPDTQYF
DNA: TGTGCCACTGGGACTAGCGGTCCAGATACGCAGTATTTT

D: TRBD2
size: few
J: TRBJ2-7
V: TRBV6-1
CDR3: CASNQREPYEQYF
DNA: TGTGCCAGCAACCAGCGGGAGCCCTACGAGCAGTACTTC

D: TRBD2
size: .
J: TRBJ2-1
V: TRBV7-6
CDR3: CASSLIAGEQFF
DNA: TGTGCCAGCAGCTTAATAGCGGGAGAGCAGTTCTTC

D: TRBD1
size: .
J: TRBJ2-1
V: TRBV2
CDR3: CASNGQGYNEQFF
DNA: TGTGCCAGCAATGGACAGGGATACAATGAGCAGTTCTTC

D: .
size: .
J: TRBJ1-5
V: TRBV11-3
CDR3: CASSRQEGQPQHF
DNA: TGTGCCAGCAGCCGCCAGGAGGGGCAGCCCCAGCATTTT

D: .
size: .
J: TRBJ1-4
V: TRBV7-2
CDR3: CASSRQGFGEKLFF
DNA: TGTGCCAGCAGCCGCCAGGGATTCGGGGAAAAACTGTTTTTT

D: .
size: .
J: TRBJ1-4
V: TRBV5-1
CDR3: CASSGASEKLFF
DNA: TGCGCCAGCAGCGGGGCGAGTGAAAAACTGTTTTTT

D: .
size: .
J: TRBJ2-3
V: TRBV7-2
CDR3: CASGSLDTQYF
DNA: TGTGCCAGCGGCTCCCTGGATACGCAGTATTTT

D: .
size: .
J: TRBJ2-3
V: TRBV11-2
CDR3: CASSYGSGTDTQYF
DNA: TGTGCCAGCAGCTATGGGAGCGGCACAGATACGCAGTATTTT

D: TRBD1
size: .
J: TRBJ1-2
V: TRBV7-3
CDR3: CASSTTGGRGYGYTF
DNA: TGTGCCAGCAGCACCACAGGGGGAAGAGGCTATGGCTACACCTTC

D: TRBD1
size: .
J: TRBJ1-1
V: TRBV5-5
CDR3: CASSWDRADTEAFF
DNA: TGTGCCAGCAGCTGGGACAGGGCGGACACTGAAGCTTTCTTT

D: .
size: few
J: TRBJ2-1
V: TRBV5-6
CDR3: CASSPPDSNNEQFF
DNA: TGTGCCAGCAGCCCTCCGGACTCTAACAATGAGCAGTTCTTC

D: TRBD2
size: few
J: TRBJ2-2
V: TRBV7-2
CDR3: CASSLDGTSGSRELFF
DNA: TGTGCCAGCAGCTTAGACGGGACTAGCGGGAGCCGGGAGCTGTTTTTT

D: .
size: .
J: TRBJ2-1
V: TRBV28
CDR3: CASSRGGSKEQFF
DNA: TGTGCCAGCAGCAGGGGCGGCTCAAAGGAGCAGTTCTTC

D: TRBD1
size: .
J: TRBJ2-7
V: TRBV7-7
CDR3: CASSFDDRAEQYF
DNA: TGTGCTAGCAGCTTTGACGACAGGGCCGAGCAGTACTTC

D: TRBD2
size: .
J: TRBJ2-3
V: TRBV7-7
CDR3: CASSPAGGGTDTQYF
DNA: TGTGCTAGCAGCCCGGCGGGAGGGGGCACAGATACGCAGTATTTT

D: TRBD1
size: few
J: TRBJ1-2
V: TRBV6-5
CDR3: CASSTPGGANYGYTF
DNA: TGTGCCAGCAGTACCCCAGGGGGAGCTAACTATGGCTACACCTTC

D: .
size: .
J: TRBJ2-2
V: TRBV28
CDR3: CASSLFPGQNTGELFF
DNA: TGTGCCAGCAGTTTATTCCCGGGACAAAACACCGGGGAGCTGTTTTTT

D: TRBD1
size: .
J: TRBJ2-3
V: TRBV5-1
CDR3: CASSPTGGSADTQYF
DNA: TGCGCCAGCAGCCCAACAGGGGGTTCGGCAGATACGCAGTATTTT

D: TRBD2
size: .
J: TRBJ2-4
V: TRBV11-2
CDR3: CASSLSGVAKNIQYF
DNA: TGTGCCAGCAGCTTAAGCGGGGTAGCCAAAAACATTCAGTACTTC

D: .
size: .
J: TRBJ1-1
V: TRBV19
CDR3: CASSIPLGRGTEAFF
DNA: TGTGCCAGTAGTATTCCCCTGGGAAGGGGGACTGAAGCTTTCTTT

D: .
size: .
J: TRBJ1-5
V: TRBV7-9
CDR3: CASSPLQGYSNQPQHF
DNA: TGTGCCAGCAGCCCTCTTCAGGGGTATAGCAATCAGCCCCAGCATTTT

D: TRBD2
size: .
J: TRBJ2-4
V: TRBV5-6
CDR3: CASSPTSGKNIQYF
DNA: TGTGCCAGCAGCCCAACTAGCGGAAAAAACATTCAGTACTTC

D: .
size: few
J: TRBJ2-3
V: TRBV6-6
CDR3: CASSYSRDTRGAQYF
DNA: TGTGCCAGCAGTTACTCTAGGGACACCCGCGGAGCGCAGTATTTT